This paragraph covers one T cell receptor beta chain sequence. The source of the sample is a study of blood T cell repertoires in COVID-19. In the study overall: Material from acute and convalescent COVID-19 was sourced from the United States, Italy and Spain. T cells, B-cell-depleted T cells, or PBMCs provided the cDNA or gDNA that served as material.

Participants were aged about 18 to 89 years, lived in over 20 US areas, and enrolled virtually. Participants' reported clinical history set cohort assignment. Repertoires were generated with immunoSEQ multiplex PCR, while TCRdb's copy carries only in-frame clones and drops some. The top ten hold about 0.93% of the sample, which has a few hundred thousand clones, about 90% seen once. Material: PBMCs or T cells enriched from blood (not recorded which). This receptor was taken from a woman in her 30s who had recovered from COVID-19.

The CDR3 bases are TGTGCCAGTAGTCGGCAGACAGTGAACACTGAAGCTTTCTTT. Its translation: CASSRQTVNTEAFF. The rearrangement uses TRBV19 and TRBJ1-1; the D gene is possibly TRBD1 (5 bases). V was cut by 5 bases and J by 0 bases, with 10 bases left in between. CDR1 is LNHDA, CDR2 SQIVND, per germline (reference sequence). CDR3 length equals 14 residues.